The subject of this entry is one T cell receptor (beta chain). Trimming left V 5 bases short and J 3 bases short, with 10 bases between. CDR1 is SQVTM, CDR2 ANQGSEA, per germline. The CDR3 sequence is 12 residues long. Vbeta (60) and Jbeta (13) primers were used in the PCR. Assay used: immunoSEQ multiplex PCR; TCRdb lists only in-frame clones, some missing. The table records approximately 120,000 clones, roughly 63% of them present only once. The data are from a study of cytomegalovirus exposure and HLA in healthy donors. This receptor was obtained from a woman aged 70 to 79 in good health and CMV-seropositive. The sequencing sample was made of PBMCs. The rearrangement joins TRBV29-1 to TRBJ1-1; a possible D gene is TRBD1 (6 bases). The CDR3 loop reads CSVTGLDTEAFF. The CDR3 bases are TGCAGCGTTACAGGGTTGGACACTGAAGCTTTCTTT.